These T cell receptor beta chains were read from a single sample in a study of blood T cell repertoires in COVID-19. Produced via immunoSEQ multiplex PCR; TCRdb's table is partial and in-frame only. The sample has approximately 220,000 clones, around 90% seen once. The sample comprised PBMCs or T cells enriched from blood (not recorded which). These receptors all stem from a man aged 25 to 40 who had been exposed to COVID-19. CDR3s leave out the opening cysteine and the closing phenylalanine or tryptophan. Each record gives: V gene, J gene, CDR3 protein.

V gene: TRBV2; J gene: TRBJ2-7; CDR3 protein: ASSVGQAYEQY
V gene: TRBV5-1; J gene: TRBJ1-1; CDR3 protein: ASSQDRAGVYTEAF
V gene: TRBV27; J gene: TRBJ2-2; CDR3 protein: ASSSRRWVAGRQTGELF
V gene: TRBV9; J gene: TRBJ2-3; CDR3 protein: ASSITGRVSTDTQY
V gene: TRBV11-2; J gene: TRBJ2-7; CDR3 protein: ASSPLELPSYEQY
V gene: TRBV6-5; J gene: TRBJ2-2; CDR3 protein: ASSYSPAVRGELF
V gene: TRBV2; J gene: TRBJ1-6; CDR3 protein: ASSEIQAYNSPLH
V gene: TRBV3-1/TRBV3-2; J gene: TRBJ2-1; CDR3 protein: ASGEQVEQF
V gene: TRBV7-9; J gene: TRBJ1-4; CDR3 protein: ASSLEVAEKLF
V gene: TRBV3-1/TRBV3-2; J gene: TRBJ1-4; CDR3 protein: ASSQTEHSRGSEKLF
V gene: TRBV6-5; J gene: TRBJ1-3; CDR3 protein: ASSLGRTSGNTIY
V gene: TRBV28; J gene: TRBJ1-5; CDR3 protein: ASTPGQGFYQPQH
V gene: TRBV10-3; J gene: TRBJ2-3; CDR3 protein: AISEIPGLAGRDTQY
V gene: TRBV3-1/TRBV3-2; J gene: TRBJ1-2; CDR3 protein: ASSQYGGNYGYT
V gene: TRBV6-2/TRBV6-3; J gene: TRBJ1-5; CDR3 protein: ASSYGRVGQPQH
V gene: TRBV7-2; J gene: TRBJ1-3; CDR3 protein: ASSATRSSGNTIY
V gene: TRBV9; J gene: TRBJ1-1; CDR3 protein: ASSARDRLNTEAF
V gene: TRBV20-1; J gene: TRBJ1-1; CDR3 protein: SARDTPEAF
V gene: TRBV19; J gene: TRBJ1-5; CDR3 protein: ASSIGQNQPQH
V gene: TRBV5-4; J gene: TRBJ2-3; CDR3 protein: ASRQGEHRSDTQY
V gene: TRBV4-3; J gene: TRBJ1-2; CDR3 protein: ASSQGLLRRNHYGYT
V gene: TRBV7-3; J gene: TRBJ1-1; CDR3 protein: ASSARGGVTEAF
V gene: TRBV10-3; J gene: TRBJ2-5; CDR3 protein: AISEERGGRETQY
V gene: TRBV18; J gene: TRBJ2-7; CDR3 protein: ASSAADRTYEQY
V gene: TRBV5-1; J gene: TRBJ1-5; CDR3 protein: ASSLGAPHPSHYSNQPQH
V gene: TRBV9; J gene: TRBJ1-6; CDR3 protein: ASRGPYNSPLH
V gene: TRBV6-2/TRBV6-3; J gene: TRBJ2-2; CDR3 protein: ASSKDRGRTGELF
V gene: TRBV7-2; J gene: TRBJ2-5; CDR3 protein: ASSRRTGLGAETQY
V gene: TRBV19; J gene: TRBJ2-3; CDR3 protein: ASSPTSYTSTDTQY
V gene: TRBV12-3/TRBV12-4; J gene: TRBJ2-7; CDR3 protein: ASQGAYLSEQY
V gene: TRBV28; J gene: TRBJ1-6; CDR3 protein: ASLTAEQGFH
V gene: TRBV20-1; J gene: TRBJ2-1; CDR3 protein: SAAGYNEQF
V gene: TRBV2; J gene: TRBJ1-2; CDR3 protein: ASSVGVLGGYT
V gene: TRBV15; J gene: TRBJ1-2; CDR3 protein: ATSLGVGGGYT
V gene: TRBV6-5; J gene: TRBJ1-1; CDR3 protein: ATGETLNTEAF
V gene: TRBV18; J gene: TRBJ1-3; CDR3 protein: ASSDRSPGNTIY
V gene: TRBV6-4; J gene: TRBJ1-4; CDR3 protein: ASSPDRGEKLF
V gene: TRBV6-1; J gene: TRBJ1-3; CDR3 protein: ASSDQVASSGNTIY
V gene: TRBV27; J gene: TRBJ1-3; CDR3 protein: ASSGLGVQSDGNTIY
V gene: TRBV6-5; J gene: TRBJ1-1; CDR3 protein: ASSYSRQFGAF
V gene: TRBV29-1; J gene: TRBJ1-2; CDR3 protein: STGTNYGYT
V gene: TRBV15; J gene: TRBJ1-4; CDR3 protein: ATSRAAVVGEKLF
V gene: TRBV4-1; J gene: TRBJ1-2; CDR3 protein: ASSQVGAGDGYT
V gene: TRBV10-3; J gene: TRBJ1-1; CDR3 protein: ATADRGQTNTEAF
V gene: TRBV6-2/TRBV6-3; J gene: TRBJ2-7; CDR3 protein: ASSTRFHEQY
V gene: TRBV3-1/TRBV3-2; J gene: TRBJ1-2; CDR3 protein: ASSQNRDSGYT
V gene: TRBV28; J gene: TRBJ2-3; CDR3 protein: ASSFGGSDTQY
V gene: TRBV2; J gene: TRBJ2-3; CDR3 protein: ASSSGTWGDTQY
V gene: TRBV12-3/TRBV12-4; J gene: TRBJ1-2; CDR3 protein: ASSFGGRDGYT
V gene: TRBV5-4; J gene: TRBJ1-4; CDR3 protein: ASSRTGITNEKLF
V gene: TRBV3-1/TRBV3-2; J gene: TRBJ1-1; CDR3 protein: ASSQNYRGVGKTEAF
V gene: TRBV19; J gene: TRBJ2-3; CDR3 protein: ASSPRQEITDTQY
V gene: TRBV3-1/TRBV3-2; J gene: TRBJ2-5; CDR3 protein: ASSLQIVVRETQY
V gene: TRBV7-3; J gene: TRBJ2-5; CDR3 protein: ASSLRQGETQY
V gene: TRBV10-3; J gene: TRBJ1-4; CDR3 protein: AIRAAKGENEKLF
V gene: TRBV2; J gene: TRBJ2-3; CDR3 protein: ASSALAATDTQY
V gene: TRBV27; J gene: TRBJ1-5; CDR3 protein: ASSPSGTGGQPQH
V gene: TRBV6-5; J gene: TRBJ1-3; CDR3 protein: ASRDQGDIPHTIY
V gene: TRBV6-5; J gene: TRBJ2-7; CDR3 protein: ASKRDYEQY
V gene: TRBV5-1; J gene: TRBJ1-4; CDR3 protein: ASSLVSSGQGNEKLF